This T cell receptor beta chain was observed in a study of T cell changes during pregnancy in multiple sclerosis. The CDR3 runs 14 residues. Germline-derived CDR1 and CDR2 are MNHEY and SMNVEV (reference sequence). V lost 2 bases and J lost 6, with 10 bases in between. Measured with immunoSEQ multiplex PCR; TCRdb has only the in-frame clones, and not every one. The sample shows around 59,000 clones, 80% to 95% of them seen only once. The gene calls are TRBV27 and TRBJ2-2, with D possibly matching TRBD2 (6 bases). This clonotype was sampled from a female donor in good health, enrolled as a control in a pregnancy study. This sample comprised peripheral blood, obtained in the third trimester of pregnancy. This chain's CDR3 is CASSLTWDSGELFF. The CDR3 DNA follows: TGTGCCAGCAGTTTAACCTGGGACTCCGGGGAGCTGTTTTTT.